Below, 21 T cell receptor beta chains from the same sample are listed, as sequenced in a study of human T cells and chemical hapten exposure. One entry per CDR3 protein results from TCRdb running MiXCR on the RACE reads. The table has 300,000 to 400,000 distinct CDR3 sequences, roughly 4.6% seen once. The time point: pre-sensitization, week 0. Treatment reported: therapeutic diphenylcyclopropenone sensitization with weekly scalp DPC. The sequencing here drew on whole blood, taken in connection with sensitization to the hapten diphenylcyclopropenone (DPC). These receptors were obtained from a woman aged 45-60 years with alopecia areata. Some clones in this sample may be carry-over from other donors' samples.

The chain combines TRBV7-2 with TRBJ2-3, with 13 positions matching TRBD2. Per germline, CDR1 SGHTA and CDR2 FQGNSA. The CDR3 is 18 residues long. The V gene end was trimmed by 5 bases and the J gene end by 0 bases; junction bases not matched to a gene: 8. CDR3 sequence: CASSPGTSGIVSTDTQYF. CDR3 coding DNA: TGTGCCAGCAGCCCGGGGACTAGCGGGATAGTAAGCACAGATACGCAGTATTTT.

The sample holds many counts of this clonotype. Its ends do not fully match the called genes, so a read error is possible. This chain links TRBV7-2 with TRBJ1-2; TRBD1 matches 12 bases. Per the germline V gene, CDR1 is SGHTA and CDR2 is FQGNSA. The CDR3 is 14 amino acids. The DNA for the CDR3 is TGCGCCAGCAGCTTGGGACAGGGGGCCTATGGCTACACCTTC. This translates into CASSLGQGAYGYTF.

The chain joins TRBV9 to TRBJ2-5; D remains unclear. The CDR3 contains 13 residues. Between the trimmed V and J ends, which lost 5 bases and 4 bases, there was a span of 12 bases. Looked up from germline, CDR1 is SGDLS and CDR2 is YYNGEE. The CDR3 DNA is TGTGCCAGCAGTGGCGAGTCTGGAGAGACCCAGTACTTC. It encodes CASSGESGETQYF.

This clonotype was seen a handful of times. The rearrangement uses TRBV7-2 and TRBJ1-6, with D unclear. CDR3 length equals 17 residues. From germline, CDR1 is SGHTA and CDR2 FQGNSA. V lost 5 bases to trimming and J lost 0 bases, with 14 bases between them. The chain's CDR3 is CASSPPRFSSYNSPLHF. The CDR3 DNA follows: TGTGCCAGCAGCCCGCCCAGATTCTCCTCCTATAATTCACCCCTCCACTTT.

The chain carries TRBV7-9 and TRBJ2-1; 8 bases agree with TRBD2. Germline CDR1 reads SEHNR; CDR2 reads FQNEAQ (reference sequence). The CDR3 contains 16 residues. With 1 base clipped from V and 5 bases from J, the junction kept 7 bases outside the gene matches. The CDR3 reads CASSLGRRGVDNEQFF. CDR3 nucleotides: TGTGCCAGCAGCTTAGGCAGGCGGGGGGTCGACAATGAGCAGTTCTTC.

With respect to this clonotype: A much larger clone is a single base away; this may be a read error. In this CDR3 the conserved last residue, phenylalanine or tryptophan, is missing, so a read error is likely. V usage is TRBV7-2 and J usage is TRBJ2-3; the match to TRBD1 covers 7 bases. Germline V gene data show CDR1 as SGHTA and CDR2 as FQGNSA. CDR3 length: 14 residues. Unmatched junction bases numbered 5, after V lost 4 bases and J lost 4 bases. The CDR3 nucleotides are TGTGCCAGCAGCTCTGACAGGGATTCAGATACGCAGTATATT. It encodes CASSSDRDSDTQYI.

This clonotype was seen at least ten times. V gene TRBV6-1 combines with J gene TRBJ2-1, with D unclear. Germline V gene data show CDR1 as MNHNS and CDR2 as SASEGT. There are 12 residues in the CDR3. With 4 bases removed from V and 5 bases from J, the gap between germline ends came to 6 bases. CDR3 coding DNA: TGTGCCAGCAGTGTATCTCACAATGAGCAGTTCTTC. Encoded protein: CASSVSHNEQFF.

This clonotype was seen repeatedly, ten times or more. The CDR3 DNA follows: TGCAGCGTTGAAGATCGCGAGTTGCTGGTCGGGGATACGCAGTATTTT. It encodes CSVEDRELLVGDTQYF. This rearrangement joins TRBV29-1 to TRBJ2-3; D not resolved. The V gene lost 0 bases and the J gene lost 6 bases, with 19 bases spanning the gap. Germline lookup yields CDR1 SQVTM and CDR2 ANQGSEA. This CDR3 has 16 amino acids.

This clonotype was counted at least ten times. The chain couples TRBV29-1 to TRBJ2-7; no definite D call. This CDR3 is 13 amino acids long. Trimming shortened V by 5 bases and J by 2 bases, and 13 bases separated the two germline ends. CDR1 SQVTM and CDR2 ANQGSEA come from the germline V gene. The CDR3 DNA is TGCAGCGTTTCGACTCAGCTTACCTACGAGCAGTACTTC. Amino acids: CSVSTQLTYEQYF.

The chain links TRBV10-2 to TRBJ2-4; 15 bases line up with TRBD2. The CDR3 contains 19 residues. The germline CDR1 and CDR2 sequences are WSHSY and SAAADI. The trim removed 6 bases at V and 2 bases at J, leaving 11 bases unmatched. The CDR3 bases are TGCGCCAGCAGCAACCCGGGACTAGCGGGAGGCACAACCAAAAACATTCAGTACTTC. Translating it yields CASSNPGLAGGTTKNIQYF.

This clonotype was seen repeatedly, ten times or more. This chain connects TRBV20-1 to TRBJ2-3; no clear D gene. The ends were cut back, 5 bases at V and 5 bases at J, with 5 bases in the middle. Germline CDR1 and CDR2: DFQATT and SNEGSKA (reference sequence). This CDR3 contains 10 residues. The CDR3 DNA follows: TGCAGTGCTGGGATAGATACGCAGTATTTT. It yields the protein CSAGIDTQYF.

This clonotype occurred many times. V usage is TRBV9 and J usage is TRBJ2-7; weak D call: TRBD2 (6 bases). Trimming pared 0 bases from V and 3 bases from J, leaving 16 bases between. This CDR3 has 16 residues. Germline values: CDR1 SGDLS, CDR2 YYNGEE. The CDR3 sequence: CASSVGDGRGNYEQYF. The CDR3, as DNA: TGTGCCAGCAGCGTAGGGGACGGGAGAGGTAACTACGAGCAGTACTTC.

This clonotype was counted ten times or more. The chain combines TRBV6-5 with TRBJ2-3; D unclear. CDR1 and CDR2 (germline): MNHEY, SVGAGI. V was trimmed by 5 bases and J by 1 base, leaving 19 bases between them. The length of the CDR3 is 17 residues. The CDR3: CASSNTQSPFGTDTQYF. The CDR3 DNA reads as TGTGCCAGCAGTAACACACAGTCGCCCTTCGGCACAGATACGCAGTATTTT.

This clonotype occurred many times. V usage is TRBV21-1 and J usage is TRBJ2-1; the listed D gene, TRBD2, was not tested against the DNA. TRBV21-1 is a pseudogene locus. The CDR3 loop spans 13 amino acids. In nucleotides, the CDR3 is TGTGCCAGCACCCTAGCGGGAGGCCCGTCGGAGTTCTTC. This encodes CASTLAGGPSEFF.

Regarding this clonotype: A much larger clone differs by one base, so this may be a read error. The chain recombines TRBV30 with TRBJ2-7; D uncertain. In germline, CDR1 is GTSNPN, CDR2 SVGIG (reference sequence). The CDR3 consists of 12 residues. Trimming stripped 3 bases from V and 5 bases from J, with 11 bases between. CDR3 region: CAWSSTPDEQYF. The CDR3 coding sequence is TGTGCCTGGAGCTCCACCCCCGACGAGCAGTACTTC. Full variable domain (outside the CDR3, taken from reference TRBV30 and TRBJ2-7): SQTIHQWPATLVQPVGSPLSLECTVEGTSNPNLYWYRQAAGRGLQLLFYSVGIGQISSEVPQNLSASRPQDRQFILSSKKLLLSDSGFYLCAWSSTPDEQYFGPGTRLTVT.

This clonotype was detected ten times or more. The rearrangement uses TRBV21-1 and TRBJ2-7. TRBV21-1 has pseudogene status. This CDR3 is built from 13 residues. CDR3: CASSIRGRKEQYF. The CDR3 DNA is TGTGCCAGCAGCATCCGAGGCCGAAAAGAGCAGTACTTC.

V gene TRBV12-3 or TRBV12-4 combines with J gene TRBJ2-1; tentatively, D is TRBD1 (5 bases). The CDR3 has 15 amino acids. Trimming stripped 6 bases from V and 2 bases from J, with 14 bases between. The CDR3 DNA sequence: TGTGCCAGCAGACCCAGGGATCTTACCTACAATGAGCAGTTCTTC. Translated: CASRPRDLTYNEQFF.

This clonotype was observed at least ten times. The chain carries TRBV6-1 and TRBJ2-3, with 8 bases fitting TRBD1. The CDR3 runs 13 residues. The V gene end was trimmed by 3 bases and the J gene end by 14 bases; junction bases not matched to a gene: 10. Germline V lookup: CDR1 MNHNS, CDR2 SASEGT. Written as DNA, the CDR3 is TGTGCCAGCAGTGATCTAGACAGGGGAGATTCGTATTTT. Its translation is CASSDLDRGDSYF.

In its sample, this clonotype was seen many times. The chain has TRBV20-1 and TRBJ1-5; 8 bases line up with TRBD1. CDR1 and CDR2 (germline): DFQATT, SNEGSKA (reference sequence). The ends lost 2 bases at V and 4 bases at J; junction bases unmatched: 7. This CDR3 is 15 amino acids long. The CDR3 nucleotides are TGCAGTGCTAGATCTGGGACAGGCCTTAATCAGCCCCAGCATTTT. Residues: CSARSGTGLNQPQHF.

Many counts were recorded for this clonotype. This rearrangement joins TRBV29-1 to TRBJ2-7; 9 bases align to TRBD1. V lost 3 bases and J lost 7; bases outside the gene matches: 10. CDR3 length: 14 amino acids. Germline V gene sequence: CDR1 SQVTM, CDR2 ANQGSEA. The CDR3 DNA reads TGCAGCGTTGAGGACCGTGGACAGGGGAGGGAGCAGTACTTC. It specifies CSVEDRGQGREQYF.

In its sample, this clonotype was seen a few times. The V call is TRBV6-5, the J call TRBJ2-7; D is possibly TRBD2 (5 bases). The CDR3 has 16 residues. The V and J ends lost 5 bases and 6 bases respectively, with 23 bases between them. Germline V gene lookup returns CDR1 MNHEY and CDR2 SVGAGI. CDR3 in amino acids: CASSRSNSRRRGEQYF. As DNA, the CDR3 is TGTGCCAGCAGTCGGTCCAACAGCCGGCGACGGGGCGAGCAGTACTTC.